This T cell receptor beta chain comes out of a study of blood T cells in healthy people across ages. Together with a sample-barcoded 5' primer, a J-beta primer mix was included in a second PCR lasting about 7 to 11 cycles. Every molecule of cDNA carried a tag from a template-switch adaptor with 12 random nucleotides. TCRdb recomputed calls from the 5' RACE reads with MiXCR, one row per CDR3 protein. The sample has around 690,000 distinct CDR3 sequences; 58% are singletons. A remark on this clonotype: Antigen: not known. This sequence may be a read error, since a much larger clone differs from it by one base.

Study-wide findings and caveats: Older age went with lower TCR beta diversity per million T cells, in a roughly linear way. Underestimates were what the diversity estimates from one million T cells were considered to be.

V was cut by 8 bases and J by 0 bases, with 9 bases left in between. CDR3 length equals 13 residues. From germline, CDR1 is KGHDR and CDR2 SFDVKD. The chain uses TRBV24-1 and TRBJ2-5; tentatively, D is TRBD1 (6 bases). The sample consisted of blood. This sequence was found in a man in his fifties or sixties in good health. CDR3 nucleotide sequence: TGTGCCACCACGGACAGCCACCAAGAGACCCAGTACTTC. Protein product: CATTDSHQETQYF.